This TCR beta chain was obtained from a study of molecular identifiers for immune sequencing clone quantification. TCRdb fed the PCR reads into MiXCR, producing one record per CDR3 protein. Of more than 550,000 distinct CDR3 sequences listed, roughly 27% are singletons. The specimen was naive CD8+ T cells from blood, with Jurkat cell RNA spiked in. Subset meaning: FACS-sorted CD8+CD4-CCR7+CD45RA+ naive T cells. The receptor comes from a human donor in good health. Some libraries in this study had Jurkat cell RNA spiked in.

The CDR3 here is CASSQDRGAGGANTEAFF. The CDR3 DNA sequence: TGCGCCAGCAGCCAAGATCGGGGCGCAGGGGGGGCGAACACTGAAGCTTTCTTT. The chain uses TRBV4-3 and TRBJ1-1; 7 bases are a match to TRBD1. This CDR3 is built from 18 residues. Trimming at V came to 0 bases and at J to 1 base, leaving 11 bases not matched to a gene. Germline-derived CDR1 and CDR2 are LGHNA and YSLEER.